A single sample gave rise to the 10 T cell receptor beta chains below, sequenced in a study of molecular identifiers for immune sequencing clone quantification. TCRdb ran MiXCR on the PCR reads and lists one entry per CDR3 protein. The sample carries about 510,000 distinct CDR3 sequences, roughly 24% recorded once. The specimen was naive CD8+ T cells from blood, with Jurkat cell RNA spiked in. Subset reported: FACS-sorted CD8+CD4-CCR7+CD45RA+ naive T cells. These receptors came from a human donor in good health. Some libraries in this study had Jurkat cell RNA spiked in.

This clonotype showed up just a few times. The CDR3 loop is CASSQVGWSTGELFF. CDR3 bases: TGTGCCAGCAGCCAAGTTGGGTGGAGTACCGGGGAGCTGTTTTTT. This rearrangement joins TRBV3-1 to TRBJ2-2; D remains unclear. The V gene lost 1 base and the J gene lost 5 bases, with 11 bases spanning the gap. CDR1 is LGHDT and CDR2 is YNNKEL in the germline V gene (reference sequence). The CDR3 contains 15 residues. Drawing the rest from reference TRBV3-1 and TRBJ2-2, the complete variable domain is DTAVSQTPKYLVTQMGNDKSIKCEQNLGHDTMYWYKQDSKKFLKIMFSYNNKELIINETVPNRFSPKSPDKAHLNLHINSLELGDSAVYFCASSQVGWSTGELFFGEGSRLTVL.

This sequence joins TRBV9 and TRBJ1-1; perhaps TRBD1 as D (6 bases). The CDR3 sequence is 14 residues long. Per the germline V gene, CDR1 is SGDLS and CDR2 is YYNGEE. V was cut by 5 bases and J by 7 bases, with 18 bases left in between. CDR3 loop: CASSGRGAQGEAFF. As DNA, the CDR3 is TGTGCCAGCAGTGGGAGGGGGGCGCAGGGTGAAGCTTTCTTT.

This clonotype was detected only once. One junction end disagrees with the germline gene, perhaps due to a read error. The chain employs TRBV30 and TRBJ2-2, with 11 bases fitting TRBD2. Germline loops: CDR1 GTSNPN, CDR2 SVGIG (reference sequence). The CDR3 sequence is 16 residues long. In DNA, the CDR3 is TGTGCCTGGAGTGCAGAGACTAGCGGGGCCACCGGGGGGCTGTTTTTT. Translation: CAWSAETSGATGGLFF.

This clonotype was seen repeatedly, ten times or more. The chain joins TRBV6-5 to TRBJ2-1; D call uncertain. CDR1 is MNHEY and CDR2 is SVGAGI in the germline V gene. This CDR3 contains 12 residues. With 4 bases removed from V and 7 bases from J, the gap between germline ends came to 8 bases. The chain's CDR3 is CASSSPPNEQFF. Written as DNA, the CDR3 is TGTGCCAGCAGTTCCCCCCCGAATGAGCAGTTCTTC.

This clonotype was seen only a few times. The V gene is TRBV20-1, the J gene TRBJ1-4, with D tentatively TRBD1 (5 bases). Between the trimmed V and J ends, which lost 0 bases and 4 bases, there was a span of 12 bases. CDR1 is DFQATT, CDR2 SNEGSKA, per germline (reference sequence). This CDR3 has 15 residues. The CDR3 DNA reads TGCAGTGCTAGAGAGCCCAGGGACCATAATGAAAAACTGTTTTTT. As protein: CSAREPRDHNEKLFF.

About this clonotype itself: A much larger clone differs by one base, so this may be a read error. As the CDR3 is not closed by the conserved phenylalanine or tryptophan, this likely results from a read error. This sequence joins TRBV19 and TRBJ1-5, with 7 bases lining up with TRBD1. V gave up 2 bases and J gave up 2 bases; unmatched junction bases: 0. This CDR3 has 14 amino acids. Germline values: CDR1 LNHDA, CDR2 SQIVND (reference sequence). CDR3 loop: CASSITGGNQPQHL. The CDR3 nucleotides are TGTGCCAGTAGTATAACAGGGGGCAATCAGCCCCAGCATTTG.

In regard to this clonotype: The germline gene is not matched at one end of the junction; a read error may be the cause. This chain links TRBV7-9 with TRBJ1-1; maybe TRBD1 (6 bases). From germline, CDR1 is SEHNR and CDR2 FQNEAQ (reference sequence). The CDR3 is 15 residues long. Here the CDR3 reads CACSLGSGGLAEAFF. DNA for the CDR3: TGTGCCTGCAGCCTAGGTAGTGGGGGGCTGGCTGAAGCTTTCTTT.

This clonotype was observed once. This may stem from a read error, because a much larger clone lies one nucleotide away. This CDR3 is missing its conserved last phenylalanine or tryptophan, likely due to a read error. The chain is built from TRBV7-9 and TRBJ1-4, with TRBD1 matching 8 bases. CDR1 and CDR2 (germline): SEHNR, FQNEAQ (reference sequence). This CDR3 region has 15 residues. J gave up 3 bases and V 5 bases, and 5 bases lay outside the gene matches. In DNA, the CDR3 is TGTGCCAGCAGCGGCACAGGGGGAGCTAATGAAAAACTGTTTCTT. Amino acids: CASSGTGGANEKLFL.

This clonotype occurred many times. The chain links TRBV12-3 or TRBV12-4 to TRBJ2-6, with TRBD1 matching over 8 bases. The junction had 9 bases not matched to a gene; V was cut back by 4 bases and J by 1 base. This CDR3 has 18 amino acids. CDR3 DNA sequence: TGTGCCAGCAGTTCAGAGTCCCGGGACAGGTCTGGGGCCAACGTCCTGACTTTC. Protein: CASSSESRDRSGANVLTF.

Only a few counts were recorded for this clonotype. The gene calls are TRBV19 and TRBJ2-2; 9 nucleotides align to TRBD1. This CDR3 is 16 amino acids long. CDR1 is LNHDA, CDR2 SQIVND, per germline (reference sequence). Losses at the gene ends were 0 bases for V and 8 bases for J; bases not matched to a gene: 7. In DNA, the CDR3 is TGTGCCAGTAGTATAGAAGGGACAGGGCTGTCAGGGGAGCTGTTTTTT. This encodes CASSIEGTGLSGELFF. The full variable domain, with the rest looked up from reference TRBV19 and TRBJ2-2, is DGGITQSPKYLFRKEGQNVTLSCEQNLNHDAMYWYRQDPGQGLRLIYYSQIVNDFQKGDIAEGYSVSREKKESFPLTVTSAQKNPTAFYLCASSIEGTGLSGELFFGEGSRLTVL.